The rows below give T cell receptor beta chains drawn from one sample of a study of siplizumab effects on memory and regulatory T cells. TCRdb's table, derived via immunoSEQ multiplex PCR, lists solely in-frame clones and lacks some. The table shows more than 60,000 clones, with approximately 97% occurring only once. Sequenced sample: naive CD8+ T cells sorted from blood. Every receptor here comes from a human donor in good health. Each CDR3 is given with its conserved first and last residue.

13 TRBJ2-1 TRBV30 CAWSVFKYNEQFF
14 TRBJ1-1 TRBV4-1 CASSPAEVNTEAFF
14 TRBJ1-1 TRBV9 CASSGRQGNTEAFF
13 TRBJ2-1 TRBV5-1 CASSPQGANEQFF
11 TRBJ1-2 TRBV20-1 CSAHTSYGYTF
15 TRBJ2-7 TRBV4-3 CASSQDLGPPYEQYF
15 TRBJ1-2 TRBV5-1 CASSLATADVYGYTF
13 TRBJ2-7 TRBV27 CASSFLATYEQYF
13 TRBJ2-7 TRBV7-9 CASLDGSSYEQYF
13 TRBJ2-5 TRBV4-3 CASSQVRGETQYF
15 TRBJ2-7 TRBV7-6 CASSFRVTTPYEQYF
13 TRBJ2-7 TRBV13 CASSTRQVYEQYF
15 TRBJ2-2 TRBV19 CASRPWDSASGELFF
13 TRBJ1-1 TRBV6-5 CASSGGGSTEAFF
18 TRBJ2-1 TRBV7-2 CASSPSVVGGGAENEQFF
15 TRBJ1-1 TRBV29-1 CSVEDRREATTEAFF
11 TRBJ1-2 TRBV29-1 CSALIGYGYTF
12 TRBJ2-5 TRBV9 CASSVDRETQYF
14 TRBJ2-3 TRBV6-5 CASSPSGLTDTQYF
15 TRBJ1-1 TRBV28 CASSLGDGVNTEAFF
13 TRBJ2-7 TRBV6-6 CASSYSTAYEQYF
14 TRBJ1-6 TRBV28 CASSYRGGRSPLHF
14 TRBJ2-1 TRBV19 CASSGTGGYNEQFF
12 TRBJ1-2 TRBV6-1 CARGDSSIGYTF
12 TRBJ2-7 TRBV29-1 CSVFLQGYEQYF
13 TRBJ2-7 TRBV19 CASSLGQGYEQYF
13 TRBJ2-7 TRBV27 CASSDRNSYEQYF
14 TRBJ2-5 TRBV7-9 CASSPRLAEETQYF
14 TRBJ2-7 TRBV27 CASSLQATAYEQYF
15 TRBJ2-1 TRBV7-2 CASSPSGGLGHEQFF
12 TRBJ2-3 TRBV9 CASSGGTDTQYF
15 TRBJ2-1 TRBV11-3 CASSLGGSSYNEQFF
16 TRBJ1-1 TRBV6-5 CASSYGDRGGVTEAFF